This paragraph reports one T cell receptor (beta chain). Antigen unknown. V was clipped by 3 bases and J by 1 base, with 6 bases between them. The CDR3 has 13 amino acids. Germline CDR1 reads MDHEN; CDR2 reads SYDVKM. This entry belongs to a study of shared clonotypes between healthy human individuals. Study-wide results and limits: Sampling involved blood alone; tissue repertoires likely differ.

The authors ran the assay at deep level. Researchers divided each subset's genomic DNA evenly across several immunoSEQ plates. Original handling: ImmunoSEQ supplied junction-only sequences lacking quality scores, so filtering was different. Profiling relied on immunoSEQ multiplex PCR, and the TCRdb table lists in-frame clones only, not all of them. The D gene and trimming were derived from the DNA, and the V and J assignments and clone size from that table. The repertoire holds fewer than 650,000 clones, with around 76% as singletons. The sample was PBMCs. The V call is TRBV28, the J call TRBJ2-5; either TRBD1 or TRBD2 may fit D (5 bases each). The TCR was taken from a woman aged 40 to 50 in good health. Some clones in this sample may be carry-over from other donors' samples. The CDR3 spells CASSLRGQETQYF. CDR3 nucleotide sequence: TGTGCCAGCAGTTTGAGGGGCCAAGAGACCCAGTACTTC.